Presented here are 10 T cell receptor beta chains from one specimen sequenced in a study of blood T cell repertoires in COVID-19. The table came from immunoSEQ multiplex PCR; TCRdb's copy has only in-frame clones and leaves some out. The sample records 130,000 to 150,000 clones, about 83% being singletons. The sequencing input was peripheral blood. Receptor source: a woman aged 45 to 65 with active or convalescent COVID-19.

This chain joins TRBV6-2 or TRBV6-3 and TRBJ1-1; D gene ambiguous. The V end was cut by 1 base, the J end by 5 bases, with 23 bases between. The CDR3 sequence is 18 residues long. Germline lookup yields CDR1 MNHEY and CDR2 SVGEGT. The CDR3, as DNA: TGTGCCAGCAGTTACTACTTGCACGGGAAGACTCTTGTAACTGAAGCTTTCTTT. It yields the protein CASSYYLHGKTLVTEAFF.

The V and J genes are TRBV6-1 and TRBJ1-5; D call uncertain. V gave up 3 bases and J gave up 3 bases, with 12 bases separating them. The CDR3 is made up of 15 amino acids. Germline V gene data show CDR1 as MNHNS and CDR2 as SASEGT. As DNA, the CDR3 is TGTGCCAGCAGTGATTCGGCGGGGATCAATCAGCCCCAGCATTTT. Translating gives CASSDSAGINQPQHF.

The J gene is TRBJ1-3, the V gene TRBV10-3, with TRBD1 as a possible D gene (5 bases). Germline V lookup: CDR1 ENHRY, CDR2 SYGVKD. This CDR3 is built from 15 residues. Trimming cost V 3 bases and J 4 bases, with 13 bases left between them. CDR3 loop: CAISEEGAAGNTIYF. CDR3 DNA sequence: TGTGCCATCAGTGAAGAAGGGGCAGCCGGAAACACCATATATTTT.

The chain recombines TRBV19 with TRBJ1-1; D is undetermined. Per the germline V gene, CDR1 is LNHDA and CDR2 is SQIVND (reference sequence). The CDR3 contains 13 residues. V was pared by 5 bases and J by 5 bases, with 12 bases between. CDR3 nucleotide sequence: TGTGCCAGTAGTTCCCCAAGGAGAACTGAAGCTTTCTTT. Amino acids: CASSSPRRTEAFF.

The J gene is TRBJ1-1, the V gene TRBV11-3; 8 nucleotides line up with TRBD1. The CDR3 is 16 residues long. Per germline, CDR1 SGHNT and CDR2 YENEEA. V shed 6 bases, J shed 0 bases, and the junction held 9 bases outside the gene matches. CDR3 loop: CASSWTGPEMNTEAFF. CDR3 coding DNA: TGTGCCAGCAGTTGGACAGGGCCCGAAATGAACACTGAAGCTTTCTTT.

The chain is built from TRBV4-1 and TRBJ2-7; 10 nucleotides agree with TRBD1. Germline trimming cut 7 bases from V and 5 bases from J; bases unmatched to any gene: 14. The CDR3 has 16 amino acids. The germline V gene has CDR1 MGHRA and CDR2 YSYEKL. The CDR3 sequence: CASTLHQDRGFNEQYF. DNA of the CDR3: TGCGCCAGCACCTTACACCAGGACAGGGGGTTTAACGAGCAGTACTTC.

The J gene is TRBJ1-1, the V gene TRBV6-5, with TRBD1 matching 7 bases. The CDR3 sequence is 16 residues long. Germline assignment: CDR1 MNHEY and CDR2 SVGAGI. V dropped 2 bases and J dropped 0; count of bases not matched to a gene: 6. The CDR3 DNA is TGTGCCAGCAGTTACACCGGGACAGCCCTGAACACTGAAGCTTTCTTT. It encodes CASSYTGTALNTEAFF.

The V gene is TRBV15, the J gene TRBJ1-1, with D possibly being TRBD1 (5 bases). The V and J ends lost 0 bases and 3 bases respectively, with 14 bases between them. The CDR3 spans 16 residues. CDR1 is LNHNV, CDR2 YYDKDF, per germline (reference sequence). As DNA, the CDR3 is TGTGCCACCAGCAGAGACCTTGGGGGGACCCACACTGAAGCTTTCTTT. It codes for CATSRDLGGTHTEAFF. The full variable domain, rest sourced from reference TRBV15 and TRBJ1-1, is DAMVIQNPRYQVTQFGKPVTLSCSQTLNHNVMYWYQQKSSQAPKLLFHYYDKDFNNEADTPDNFQSRRPNTSFCFLDIRSPGLGDTAMYLCATSRDLGGTHTEAFFGQGTRLTVV.

The rearrangement joins TRBV2 to TRBJ1-5, with D unresolved. This CDR3 is 13 amino acids long. The germline CDR1 and CDR2 sequences are SNHLY and FYNNEI. Between the trimmed V and J ends, which lost 4 bases and 4 bases, there was a span of 8 bases. CDR3 region: CASSGRRNQPQHF. The CDR3 DNA follows: TGTGCCAGCAGTGGACGGCGGAATCAGCCCCAGCATTTT.

This chain connects TRBV11-2 to TRBJ1-1; D not certain. Trimming left V 6 bases short and J 0 bases short, with 14 bases between. From germline, CDR1 is SGHAT and CDR2 FQNNGV. The CDR3 length is 15 residues. CDR3 region: CASSFDGSVNTEAFF. As DNA, the CDR3 is TGTGCCAGCAGTTTTGACGGGTCGGTGAACACTGAAGCTTTCTTT.